A single T cell receptor (beta chain) is shown here with its context. The antigen remains undetermined. The data were taken from a study of cytomegalovirus exposure and HLA in healthy donors. The CDR3 consists of 14 residues. Trimming stripped 2 bases from V and 2 bases from J, with 13 bases between. Per germline, CDR1 GTSNPN and CDR2 SVGIG (reference sequence). Vbeta (60) and Jbeta (13) primers were used in the PCR. Only in-frame clones appear in the TCRdb table, and some are missing; sequencing was by immunoSEQ multiplex PCR. The sample records approximately 93,000 clones, about four fifths being singletons. Regarding the study as a whole: The authors judged a highly shared variant cluster likely a sequencing artifact. Later analysis demonstrated an association between a missense DCLRE1C variant and TCR beta V- and J-gene trimming.

The V gene is TRBV30, the J gene TRBJ2-7; no firm D call. The receptor comes from a male donor in good health and CMV-seropositive. Sequencing was done on a sample of PBMCs. As DNA, the CDR3 is TGTGCCTGGAGTATGGGTGAAGGAGCCTACGAGCAGTACTTC. Amino acid sequence: CAWSMGEGAYEQYF.